Presented here are 9 T cell receptor beta chains from one specimen sequenced in a study of a mutant IDH1 vaccine in newly diagnosed glioma. No antigen has been identified for these receptors. The method was immunoSEQ multiplex PCR; TCRdb's version includes in-frame clones alone and lacks a portion of them. The sample lists tens of thousands of clones; around 80% were seen once. Time point reported: week 23, last vaccination. Every vaccine dose comprised 300 ug of mutant IDH1 20-mer peptide plus topical imiquimod. Sequences were derived from PBMCs, sampled from a glioma patient whose treatment included an IDH1 peptide vaccine. Source of these receptors: a woman aged 35 to 49 with glioma. Some clones in this sample may be carry-over from other donors' samples.

The rearrangement uses TRBV5-1 and TRBJ1-4; D may be TRBD1 (6 bases). The length of the CDR3 is 13 residues. The germline gives CDR1 SGHRS, CDR2 YFSETQ. Between the trimmed V and J ends, which lost 8 bases and 5 bases, there was a span of 13 bases. This chain's CDR3 is CARRQEKNEKLFF. The CDR3, as DNA: TGCGCCAGGAGACAGGAAAAGAATGAAAAACTGTTTTTT.

V gene TRBV6-6 combines with J gene TRBJ1-2, with D uncertain. Germline V gene sequence: CDR1 MNHNY, CDR2 SVGAGI (reference sequence). V lost 6 bases, J lost 5 bases, and 7 bases lay in between. The CDR3 is 11 residues long. CDR3 loop: CASSPDYGYTF. The DNA of the CDR3 is TGTGCCAGCAGCCCAGATTATGGCTACACCTTC.

The chain uses TRBV2 and TRBJ2-7, with D hard to call. CDR1 and CDR2 from the germline V gene are SNHLY and FYNNEI. The CDR3 has 11 residues. Trimming shortened V by 9 bases and J by 3 bases, and 9 bases separated the two germline ends. The CDR3 sequence is CASTIHYEQYF. CDR3 in DNA: TGTGCCAGTACGATACACTACGAGCAGTACTTC.

The CDR3 DNA follows: TGTGCCAGCAGCGCCCTTATGGGGCGCGGGAATAGTGAGCAGTTCTTC. It codes for CASSALMGRGNSEQFF. The gene calls are TRBV9 and TRBJ2-1, with D perhaps matching TRBD2 (6 bases). This CDR3 spans 16 amino acids. V lost 3 bases to trimming and J lost 9 bases, with 22 bases between them. Germline-derived CDR1 and CDR2 are SGDLS and YYNGEE.

The rearrangement uses TRBV6-9 and TRBJ2-1, with D unclear. V was clipped by 2 bases and J by 2 bases, with 4 bases between them. CDR1 MNHGY and CDR2 SVAAGI come from the germline V gene. The CDR3 spans 13 residues. The CDR3 region is CASSYMAYNEQFF. The CDR3 coding sequence is TGTGCCAGCAGTTATATGGCCTACAATGAGCAGTTCTTC.

V usage is TRBV2 and J usage is TRBJ1-3; 8 nucleotides match TRBD1. Germline V gene data show CDR1 as SNHLY and CDR2 as FYNNEI. This CDR3 contains 14 residues. The CDR3 reads CAKQGGLSGNTIYF. The CDR3 nucleotides read TGTGCAAAACAGGGGGGGCTCTCTGGAAACACCATATATTTT.

The chain links TRBV19 to TRBJ1-1, with a weak D call TRBD1 (6 bases). Germline V gene data show CDR1 as LNHDA and CDR2 as SQIVND (reference sequence). V was trimmed by 5 bases and J by 3 bases, leaving 13 bases between them. The CDR3 covers 14 residues. CDR3: CASSQGQIHTEAFF. The CDR3 DNA sequence: TGTGCCAGTAGTCAAGGACAGATCCACACTGAAGCTTTCTTT.

This sequence joins TRBV18 and TRBJ1-1, with D unclear. Looked up from germline, CDR1 is KGHSH and CDR2 is LQKENI. Trimming removed 6 bases from V and 0 bases from J, with 20 bases in between. This CDR3 has 17 amino acids. The CDR3 protein is CASSGLHTEFMNTEAFF. The CDR3 DNA reads as TGTGCCAGCTCGGGCCTCCACACGGAATTCATGAACACTGAAGCTTTCTTT.

This clone was recorded a few times. The V call is TRBV30, the J call TRBJ1-2, with D possibly matching TRBD1 (5 bases). V lost 4 bases and J lost 9, with 12 bases in between. CDR3 length: 11 amino acids. Germline assignment: CDR1 GTSNPN and CDR2 SVGIG (reference sequence). The CDR3 is CAWMEGRSYTF. The CDR3 region has the DNA TGTGCCTGGATGGAGGGACGGAGCTACACCTTC.